Presented here are 14 T cell receptor beta chains from one specimen sequenced in a study of blood T cell repertoires in COVID-19. Assay: immunoSEQ multiplex PCR; the TCRdb copy retains only in-frame clones and omits some. The sample records around 220,000 clones, roughly 84% being singletons. The sample taken for sequencing was peripheral blood. The receptors come from a woman aged 40 to 50 with active or convalescent COVID-19.

V gene TRBV29-1 combines with J gene TRBJ2-3, with TRBD1 matching 10 bases. CDR1 and CDR2 from the germline V gene are SQVTM and ANQGSEA. The CDR3 is made up of 14 amino acids. V shed 4 bases, J shed 4 bases, and the junction held 5 bases outside the gene matches. The CDR3 is CSVVWDRGADTQYF. The CDR3, as DNA: TGCAGCGTTGTCTGGGACAGGGGCGCAGATACGCAGTATTTT.

This clone was seen a single time. This rearrangement joins TRBV6-5 to TRBJ2-7, with TRBD1 as a possible D gene (6 bases). Germline lookup yields CDR1 MNHEY and CDR2 SVGAGI. The CDR3 consists of 15 residues. V was trimmed by 6 bases and J by 3 bases, leaving 18 bases between them. CDR3 in DNA: TGTGCCAGCAGAAGGGCCGGGCAGGGGATCTACGAGCAGTACGTC. Encoded protein: CASRRAGQGIYEQYV.

J is TRBJ1-1 and V is TRBV4-1; D not resolved. V was shortened by 1 base and J by 0 bases, with 12 bases between the two germline ends. This CDR3 is built from 16 residues. Germline values: CDR1 MGHRA, CDR2 YSYEKL. The CDR3 DNA sequence: TGCGCCAGCAGCCAAGTCCCAGCAGGTTTGAACACTGAAGCTTTCTTT. Protein: CASSQVPAGLNTEAFF.

In this sample, this clone turned up a few times. The CDR3 DNA sequence: TGCGCCAGCAGCTTGGACAGGGCCCCCACAGATACGCAGTATTTT. This codes for CASSLDRAPTDTQYF. The rearrangement links TRBV5-1 to TRBJ2-3, with D possibly TRBD1 on 6 matching bases. The germline V gene encodes CDR1 SGHRS and CDR2 YFSETQ. The CDR3 totals 15 residues. With 0 bases removed from V and 2 bases from J, the gap between germline ends came to 10 bases.

CDR3 amino acids: CASSFSQEGEEQYV. The CDR3, as DNA: TGTGCCAGCAGCTTCTCGCAAGAAGGGGAAGAGCAGTACGTC. The chain is built from TRBV7-9 and TRBJ2-7, with TRBD1 as a possible D gene (5 bases). V was pared by 3 bases and J by 7 bases, with 16 bases between. The CDR3 is made up of 14 amino acids. The V gene's germline CDR1 is SEHNR and CDR2 FQNEAQ (reference sequence).

This chain uses TRBV5-1 with TRBJ2-1, with 11 bases fitting TRBD2. V lost 0 bases to trimming and J lost 9 bases; unmatched junction nucleotides: 5. The CDR3 runs to 15 residues. Germline CDR1 reads SGHRS; CDR2 reads YFSETQ. The CDR3 here is CASSLELAGGPEQFF. Here the CDR3 DNA reads TGCGCCAGCAGCTTGGAGCTAGCGGGGGGCCCTGAGCAGTTCTTC.

The chain carries TRBV6-6 and TRBJ2-5, with D possibly being TRBD2 (6 bases). V lost 6 bases and J 1 base, leaving 9 bases between the germline ends. The V gene's germline CDR1 is MNHNY and CDR2 SVGAGI (reference sequence). The CDR3 spans 13 residues. The CDR3 spells CASRRAGQETQYF. For the CDR3, the DNA is TGTGCCAGCAGAAGAGCGGGCCAAGAGACCCAGTACTTC.

The chain recombines TRBV9 with TRBJ1-3, with D tentatively TRBD1 (5 bases). The CDR3 runs to 16 residues. The ends were cut back, 3 bases at V and 2 bases at J, with 15 bases in the middle. Germline CDR1 and CDR2: SGDLS and YYNGEE. CDR3 in DNA: TGTGCCAGCAGCGCTGAAATAGGGGCAACTGGAAACACCATATATTTT. It codes for CASSAEIGATGNTIYF. The whole variable domain, filled in from reference TRBV9 and TRBJ1-3, reads DSGVTQTPKHLITATGQRVTLRCSPRSGDLSVYWYQQSLDQGLQFLIQYYNGEERAKGNILERFSAQQFPDLHSELNLSSLELGDSALYFCASSAEIGATGNTIYFGEGSWLTVV.

The sample holds one count of this clone. The gene calls are TRBV29-1 and TRBJ1-2; maybe TRBD1 (5 bases). Trimming stripped 6 bases from V and 6 bases from J, with 8 bases between. In germline, CDR1 is SQVTM, CDR2 ANQGSEA. The CDR3 is 10 amino acids. CDR3 coding DNA: TGCAGCGTCGCAGGGAATGGCTACACCTTC. It translates to CSVAGNGYTF. The full variable domain, its missing parts supplied by reference TRBV29-1 and TRBJ1-2, is SAVISQKPSRDICQRGTSLTIQCQVDSQVTMMFWYRQQPGQSLTLIATANQGSEATYESGFVIDKFPISRPNLTFSTLTVSNMSPEDSSIYLCSVAGNGYTFGSGTRLTVV.

The chain links TRBV5-1 to TRBJ2-1; perhaps TRBD1 as D (5 bases). V lost 0 bases and J lost 3, with 10 bases in between. The CDR3 consists of 15 residues. The germline CDR1 and CDR2 sequences are SGHRS and YFSETQ. CDR3 bases: TGCGCCAGCAGCTTGGGTCAGGGCCGCTACAATGAGCAGTTCTTC. Translation gives CASSLGQGRYNEQFF.

This clone was counted between two and nine times. The chain is built from TRBV2 and TRBJ1-2; 8 nucleotides agree with TRBD1. J lost 4 bases, V lost 6 bases, and 7 bases had no gene match. Germline CDR1 is SNHLY and CDR2 is FYNNEI. This CDR3 has 14 amino acids. CDR3 DNA: TGTGCCAGCAGCGACGGGGGACAGGCCTATGGCTACACCTTC. This codes for CASSDGGQAYGYTF.

V gene TRBV6-5 combines with J gene TRBJ2-2; 7 positions agree with TRBD1. Germline V gives CDR1 MNHEY, CDR2 SVGAGI. The CDR3 covers 14 residues. Unmatched junction bases numbered 5, after V lost 4 bases and J lost 6 bases. CDR3 coding DNA: TGTGCCAGCAGTTTCAGGGGGTTGCCCGGGGAGCTGTTTTTT. The encoded protein is CASSFRGLPGELFF.

The rearrangement joins TRBV19 to TRBJ1-2, with unresolved D. Deletions cut 5 bases from V and 1 base from J, with 11 bases between. The germline V gene has CDR1 LNHDA and CDR2 SQIVND (reference sequence). This CDR3 contains 14 residues. In DNA, the CDR3 is TGTGCCAGTAGTTCCCCGGGTGGTAACTATGGCTACACCTTC. Its protein product is CASSSPGGNYGYTF. Looking up the rest from reference TRBV19 and TRBJ1-2 gives the full variable domain: DGGITQSPKYLFRKEGQNVTLSCEQNLNHDAMYWYRQDPGQGLRLIYYSQIVNDFQKGDIAEGYSVSREKKESFPLTVTSAQKNPTAFYLCASSSPGGNYGYTFGSGTRLTVV.

This chain uses TRBV13 with TRBJ1-4; D perhaps matches TRBD1 (5 bases). Trimming pared 5 bases from V and 7 bases from J, leaving 17 bases between. The CDR3 consists of 15 residues. Germline V gives CDR1 PRHDT, CDR2 FYEKMQ (reference sequence). CDR3: CASSRLRDWGEKLFF. CDR3 sequence (DNA): TGTGCCAGCAGCCGACTCCGGGACTGGGGTGAAAAACTGTTTTTT.